The sequence of this TCR beta chain was determined in a study of shared clonotypes between healthy human individuals. CD45RA-negative memory and CD45RA+ naive subsets were split from the CD4+ cells. The ends lost 3 bases at V and 3 bases at J; junction bases unmatched: 4. This CDR3 is 14 amino acids long. Clones were read by immunoSEQ multiplex PCR, and TCRdb kept only the in-frame ones, dropping some. Seen here are approximately 2.5 million clones, roughly 93% observed once, and the top ten hold 0.36%. Whole-study results and caveats: Approximately 5.1% was the fraction of naive CD4 clonotypes found shared across a few donors.

In the case of this clone: Its antigen is still unknown.

This chain connects TRBV23-1 to TRBJ2-7; 8 nucleotides align to TRBD1. TRBV23-1 is an ORF, with its function uncertain. This receptor was taken from a man between 18 and 35 years old in good health. Some clones in this sample may be carry-over from other donors' samples. Sequencing was done on a sample of naive CD4+ T cells from PBMCs. Subset indicated: CD45RA+ positively selected. This CDR3 is CASSHPGQDYEQYF. Here the CDR3 DNA reads TGCGCCAGCAGTCACCCGGGACAGGACTACGAGCAGTACTTC.